A single sample is the source of the 15 T cell receptor beta chains below, sequenced in a study of T cells in Graves' hyperthyroidism and ophthalmopathy. Authors of the study amplified TCR beta CDR3 regions from RNA transcripts. TCR CDR3 underwent first-round RT-PCR with the HTBI primer set. TCRdb independently ran MiXCR on the multiplex PCR reads; one entry per CDR3 protein. This repertoire shows around 530,000 distinct CDR3 sequences, about 15% found once; its top ten account for roughly 15%. Sequencing was performed on blood. These receptor sequences come from a woman between 18 and 29 years old with Graves' ophthalmopathy.

The chain links TRBV19 to TRBJ2-7; tentative D call: TRBD1 (7 bases). The germline gives CDR1 LNHDA, CDR2 SQIVND (reference sequence). V lost 6 bases, J lost 7 bases, and 19 bases lay in between. CDR3 length: 14 amino acids. The DNA for the CDR3 is TGTGCCAGTAGCAGGGGGGCATCTTTAGGGGAGCAGTACTTC. Translation gives CASSRGASLGEQYF.

A few counts support this clonotype. This chain connects TRBV14 to TRBJ2-6; a possible D gene is TRBD2 (6 bases). CDR1 and CDR2 (germline): SGHDN, FVKESK. This CDR3 has 16 residues. Between the trimmed V and J ends, which lost 3 bases and 4 bases, there was a span of 13 bases. CDR3 in DNA: TGTGCCAGCAGCCACTCCGGGAGAATCGGGGCCAACGTCCTGACTTTC. This sequence encodes CASSHSGRIGANVLTF.

The rearrangement joins TRBV10-3 to TRBJ2-1, with TRBD2 identical over 14 bases. The germline V gene encodes CDR1 ENHRY and CDR2 SYGVKD. V lost 7 bases and J lost 0; bases outside the gene matches: 8. The CDR3 covers 18 residues. The CDR3 DNA follows: TGTGCCATCAAAGGACTAGCGGGGGGACCTAGCTCCTACAATGAGCAGTTCTTC. Encoded protein: CAIKGLAGGPSSYNEQFF.

The DNA of the CDR3 is TGTGCCATCAGCCCCGGGACAGGAATTGAAAAACTGTTTTTT. Protein product: CAISPGTGIEKLFF. The V call is TRBV10-3, the J call TRBJ1-4; 8 nucleotides agree with TRBD1. Germline V gene data show CDR1 as ENHRY and CDR2 as SYGVKD. The V segment lost 6 bases and the J segment 7 bases; nucleotides outside the gene matches: 7. The CDR3 has 14 residues.

This clonotype has more than one count but fewer than ten. The chain recombines TRBV5-1 with TRBJ2-3, with D tentatively TRBD1 or TRBD2 (6 bases each). The length of the CDR3 is 16 residues. V lost 5 bases and J 3 bases, leaving 19 bases between the germline ends. The germline V gene has CDR1 SGHRS and CDR2 YFSETQ. The CDR3 DNA follows: TGCGCCAGCAGACATGGTGGGGGGCGGGCTACAGATACGCAGTATTTT. It is translated as CASRHGGGRATDTQYF.

The J gene is TRBJ2-2, the V gene TRBV20-1; TRBD2 might be the D (7 bases). Trimming cost V 1 base and J 5 bases, with 11 bases left between them. The CDR3 length is 14 residues. Germline CDR1 and CDR2: DFQATT and SNEGSKA (reference sequence). The CDR3 nucleotides are TGCAGTGCTAGAGCGGGGGGCTGGACCGGGGAGCTGTTTTTT. Translating it yields CSARAGGWTGELFF.

The CDR3 here is CASSRVGQGTNEKLFF. The CDR3 region has the DNA TGTGCCAGCAGCCGTGTTGGACAGGGGACTAATGAAAAACTGTTTTTT. V usage is TRBV6-1 and J usage is TRBJ1-4; 9 bases match TRBD1. The V gene end was trimmed by 6 bases and the J gene end by 2 bases; junction bases not matched to a gene: 7. The CDR3 runs 16 residues. Germline V gene sequence: CDR1 MNHNS, CDR2 SASEGT.

This clonotype has at least ten counts. The V gene is TRBV3-1, the J gene TRBJ1-1; D gene ambiguous. The CDR3 extends over 16 amino acids. Per the germline V gene, CDR1 is LGHDT and CDR2 is YNNKEL (reference sequence). V lost 4 bases and J lost 1, with 16 bases in between. This CDR3 is CASSPRGKGGNTEAFF. CDR3 DNA sequence: TGTGCCAGCAGCCCGCGGGGTAAGGGAGGGAACACTGAAGCTTTCTTT.

The rearrangement links TRBV4-1 to TRBJ1-2, with 10 bases that match TRBD1. CDR1 MGHRA and CDR2 YSYEKL come from the germline V gene. This CDR3 is built from 16 residues. J was trimmed by 8 bases and V by 2 bases; bases with no gene match: 11. The DNA for the CDR3 is TGCGCCAGCAGCCAACGTACCGGGACAGGGGACGGCGGCTACACCTTC. This gives the protein CASSQRTGTGDGGYTF.

This clonotype was counted only a few times. The chain recombines TRBV19 with TRBJ2-2; D gene ambiguous. Trimming removed 10 bases at V and 0 bases at J, with 12 bases between. In germline, CDR1 is LNHDA, CDR2 SQIVND (reference sequence). The CDR3 consists of 14 residues. CDR3 protein: CATKEFANTGELFF. In nucleotides, the CDR3 is TGTGCCACCAAAGAATTTGCGAACACCGGGGAGCTGTTTTTT. The variable domain in full, completed from reference TRBV19 and TRBJ2-2, reads DGGITQSPKYLFRKEGQNVTLSCEQNLNHDAMYWYRQDPGQGLRLIYYSQIVNDFQKGDIAEGYSVSREKKESFPLTVTSAQKNPTAFYLCATKEFANTGELFFGEGSRLTVL.

Ten or more counts support this clonotype. The chain carries TRBV5-8 and TRBJ2-3; 9 nucleotides match TRBD2. CDR1 SGHTS and CDR2 YDEGEE come from the germline V gene. The CDR3 is 15 amino acids. The V gene end was trimmed by 4 bases and the J gene end by 3 bases; junction bases not matched to a gene: 6. CDR3 protein: CASSEAGGITDTQYF. The CDR3 DNA is TGTGCCAGCAGCGAAGCGGGGGGAATTACAGATACGCAGTATTTT.

This clonotype was found a few times. The V gene is TRBV4-3, the J gene TRBJ2-1; 8 nucleotides agree with TRBD2. Germline assignment: CDR1 LGHNA and CDR2 YSLEER. The V and J ends lost 2 bases and 2 bases, in that order; junction bases with no gene match: 5. The CDR3 consists of 16 residues. The CDR3 loop reads CASSQHSGKTYNEQFF. CDR3 nucleotides: TGCGCCAGCAGCCAACATAGCGGGAAAACCTACAATGAGCAGTTCTTC.

The chain is built from TRBV29-1 and TRBJ2-5; 13 bases align to TRBD2. CDR3 size: 14 residues. V lost 7 bases, J lost 4 bases, and 6 bases stayed unmatched. The germline CDR1 and CDR2 sequences are SQVTM and ANQGSEA. The CDR3 region has the DNA TGCAGCGGGGTAGGACTAGCGGGAGTAGAGACCCAGTACTTC. Protein sequence: CSGVGLAGVETQYF. Combining the CDR3 with reference TRBV29-1 and TRBJ2-5 gives the whole variable domain SAVISQKPSRDICQRGTSLTIQCQVDSQVTMMFWYRQQPGQSLTLIATANQGSEATYESGFVIDKFPISRPNLTFSTLTVSNMSPEDSSIYLCSGVGLAGVETQYFGPGTRLLVL.

This clonotype was counted ten times or more. The chain combines TRBV12-5 with TRBJ2-1; D is possibly TRBD1 or TRBD2 (6 bases each). Germline V gives CDR1 LGHNT, CDR2 FRNRAP. The CDR3 is 17 residues long. Trimming stripped 1 base from V and 5 bases from J, with 18 bases between. Written as DNA, the CDR3 is TGTGCTAGTGGTTTGGGAACATGGGGGGCCGGCCACAATGAGCAGTTCTTC. It yields the protein CASGLGTWGAGHNEQFF.

The CDR3 loop reads CAWSGGDRDAPLHF. CDR3 DNA sequence: TGTGCCTGGAGTGGCGGGGACAGGGACGCACCCCTCCACTTT. The chain couples TRBV30 to TRBJ1-6, with 9 bases aligning to TRBD1. Unmatched junction bases numbered 6, after V lost 1 base and J lost 11 bases. This CDR3 is built from 14 residues. Germline CDR1 GTSNPN, CDR2 SVGIG (reference sequence).